One sample yielded the 18 T cell receptor beta chains listed below, sequenced in a study of T cell responses to AZD1222 COVID-19 vaccine. The protocol was immunoSEQ multiplex PCR, while the TCRdb copy is restricted to in-frame clones and leaves out a portion. The sample has some 60,000 clones; about 74% are singletons. The sequencing used peripheral blood, collected 28 days after the second AZD1222 dose. These receptors were obtained from an adult who received the AZD1222 COVID-19 vaccine.

The rearrangement joins TRBV5-1 to TRBJ1-2, with TRBD1 matching 8 bases. There are 14 residues in the CDR3. Germline values: CDR1 SGHRS, CDR2 YFSETQ. The junction had 3 bases not matched to a gene; V was cut back by 2 bases and J by 3 bases. CDR3 bases: TGCGCCAGCAGCTTCGTACAGGGGGACTATGGCTACACCTTC. It translates to CASSFVQGDYGYTF.

Turning to this clone: One junction end does not reproduce the germline sequence, and a read error may be involved. The chain joins TRBV25-1 to TRBJ2-1, with 11 bases that match TRBD2. The CDR3 runs to 18 residues. Per germline, CDR1 MGHDK and CDR2 SYGVNS. Written as DNA, the CDR3 is TGCGCCGGGGATCCCCTAGCGGGGGGCAGAGGATCCTACAATGAGCAGTTCTTC. Amino acids: CAGDPLAGGRGSYNEQFF.

The J gene is TRBJ2-7, the V gene TRBV6-5, with TRBD1 matching over 11 bases. J was trimmed by 2 bases and V by 6 bases; bases with no gene match: 6. CDR1 and CDR2 (germline): MNHEY, SVGAGI. This CDR3 has 15 amino acids. The CDR3 protein is CASRVGQGATYEQYF. The CDR3 DNA is TGTGCCAGCAGAGTCGGACAGGGGGCAACCTACGAGCAGTACTTC.

The rearrangement joins TRBV6-5 to TRBJ2-7; the D is unclear. Germline CDR1 is MNHEY and CDR2 is SVGAGI. There are 16 residues in the CDR3. Trimming pared 0 bases from V and 2 bases from J, leaving 14 bases between. DNA of the CDR3: TGTGCCAGCAGTTACTCGGAGACACCTACACCCTACGAGCAGTACTTC. Residues: CASSYSETPTPYEQYF.

The gene calls are TRBV12-3 or TRBV12-4 and TRBJ2-1, with D perhaps matching TRBD1 (6 bases). The CDR3 loop spans 12 amino acids. Trimming removed 7 bases from V and 8 bases from J, with 12 bases in between. The CDR3 spells CASTLQGYEQFF. CDR3 bases: TGTGCCAGCACCCTACAGGGCTATGAGCAGTTCTTC.

This clone is a singleton in its sample. This rearrangement joins TRBV5-6 to TRBJ1-4; 7 bases match TRBD1. Germline V gene data show CDR1 as SGHDT and CDR2 as YYEEEE. After removal of 0 bases from V and 6 bases from J, the junction contained 11 bases not matched to a gene. CDR3 length equals 17 residues. The CDR3 DNA is TGTGCCAGCAGCTTGGGAGCAGGGGGAGTCCGGGATGAAAAACTGTTTTTT. It specifies CASSLGAGGVRDEKLFF.

The chain employs TRBV5-1 and TRBJ2-3; a possible D gene is TRBD1 (7 bases). This CDR3 is built from 15 residues. Deletions cut 4 bases from V and 3 bases from J, with 15 bases between. Germline lookup yields CDR1 SGHRS and CDR2 YFSETQ. The chain's CDR3 is CASSGGTVLTDTQYF. The DNA of the CDR3 is TGCGCCAGCAGCGGGGGGACAGTTTTGACAGATACGCAGTATTTT.

The chain employs TRBV9 and TRBJ1-1, with TRBD1 as a possible D gene (5 bases). V was shortened by 0 bases and J by 1 base, with 10 bases between the two germline ends. The CDR3 spans 15 residues. CDR1 SGDLS and CDR2 YYNGEE come from the germline V gene. In nucleotides, the CDR3 is TGTGCCAGCAGCGTAGGAAACAGGAAGAACACTGAAGCTTTCTTT. Translating it yields CASSVGNRKNTEAFF.

The chain couples TRBV10-3 to TRBJ2-7, with TRBD1 matching over 9 bases. From germline, CDR1 is ENHRY and CDR2 SYGVKD. V was clipped by 1 base and J by 7 bases; unmatched bases: 2. The CDR3 runs 13 residues. CDR3 sequence: CAISEYRGREQYF. DNA for the CDR3: TGTGCCATCAGTGAGTACAGGGGGCGGGAGCAGTACTTC.

The chain employs TRBV24-1 and TRBJ2-1, with TRBD2 identical over 11 bases. V shed 2 bases and J 6 bases; nucleotides not matched to a gene: 5. This CDR3 is 16 amino acids long. Germline V CDR1 and CDR2: KGHDR, SFDVKD. This chain's CDR3 is CATSDYSGGAFNEQFF. CDR3 nucleotide sequence: TGTGCCACCAGTGATTATAGCGGGGGGGCCTTCAATGAGCAGTTCTTC.

The gene calls are TRBV9 and TRBJ2-1; 8 bases line up with TRBD2. This CDR3 has 15 residues. Germline V gives CDR1 SGDLS, CDR2 YYNGEE. Losses at the gene ends were 0 bases for V and 8 bases for J; bases not matched to a gene: 7. The CDR3, as DNA: TGTGCCAGCAGCGTAGGGGGGACTAGGGGCCATGAGCAGTTCTTC. It yields the protein CASSVGGTRGHEQFF.

This clone was seen a few times. The V and J genes are TRBV10-1 and TRBJ2-5, with D unresolved. The CDR3 is 13 residues long. The V end lost 6 bases, the J end lost 2 bases, and 10 bases lay between the germline ends. CDR1 is WNHNN and CDR2 is SYGVQD in the germline V gene (reference sequence). CDR3 sequence: CASRGPGQETQYF. The CDR3 region has the DNA TGCGCCAGCAGAGGGCCCGGACAAGAGACCCAGTACTTC.

The rearrangement joins TRBV18 to TRBJ2-7, with a tentative D call TRBD1 (5 bases). This CDR3 is 14 amino acids long. V lost 0 bases, J lost 2 bases, and 8 bases lay in between. CDR1 is KGHSH and CDR2 is LQKENI in the germline V gene. CDR3 sequence reads: CASSPPGQAYEQYF. For the CDR3, the DNA is TGTGCCAGCTCACCACCGGGGCAGGCCTACGAGCAGTACTTC.

The chain employs TRBV12-3 or TRBV12-4 and TRBJ2-7; TRBD2 agrees at 8 bases. The CDR3 contains 12 residues. With 6 bases clipped from V and 3 bases from J, the junction kept 1 base outside the gene matches. CDR3 loop: CASRAGGYEQYF. The CDR3 nucleotides are TGTGCCAGCAGGGCGGGGGGCTACGAGCAGTACTTC.

V gene TRBV27 combines with J gene TRBJ1-2, with D unresolved. V lost 5 bases and J 7 bases, leaving 26 bases between the germline ends. The CDR3 contains 17 residues. Germline V CDR1 and CDR2: MNHEY, SMNVEV (reference sequence). CDR3 in DNA: TGTGCCAGCAGTCTAGCGGCCGGGCGGAGCCGTCTAGGTGGCTACACCTTC. Its translation: CASSLAAGRSRLGGYTF.

The chain is built from TRBV19 and TRBJ1-4; no clear D. Germline V gene data show CDR1 as LNHDA and CDR2 as SQIVND (reference sequence). V was trimmed by 8 bases and J by 4 bases, leaving 14 bases between them. The CDR3 length is 14 residues. The chain's CDR3 is CASGVRGFNEKLFF. The CDR3 region has the DNA TGTGCCAGTGGAGTTCGGGGTTTTAATGAAAAACTGTTTTTT.

The CDR3 DNA is TGTGCCAGCAGTTACTACGGGGATTACTACGAGCAGTACTTC. The encoded protein is CASSYYGDYYEQYF. The chain combines TRBV6-5 with TRBJ2-7; the D gene is possibly TRBD2 (5 bases). V lost 1 base and J lost 3, with 10 bases in between. Germline V gives CDR1 MNHEY, CDR2 SVGAGI. The CDR3 runs 14 residues.

The CDR3 DNA follows: TGTGCCAGCAGCAATCCGGGATCTCTGAACACTGAAGCTTTCTTT. Translated: CASSNPGSLNTEAFF. V gene TRBV6-2 or TRBV6-3 combines with J gene TRBJ1-1; D ambiguous. The V and J ends lost 6 bases and 0 bases respectively, with 14 bases between them. This CDR3 comprises 15 residues. Germline V gene lookup returns CDR1 MNHEY and CDR2 SVGEGT.